This record covers a single T cell receptor beta chain. This entry belongs to a study of T cell changes during pregnancy in multiple sclerosis. The protocol was immunoSEQ multiplex PCR, while the TCRdb copy is restricted to in-frame clones and leaves out a portion. Counted here are 10,000 to 13,000 clones, roughly 91% occurring once; the ten biggest clones make up 4% to 6%. Trimming at V came to 4 bases and at J to 4 bases, leaving 13 bases not matched to a gene. Germline V gene sequence: CDR1 SEHNR, CDR2 FQNEAQ (reference sequence). CDR3 length: 17 residues. The specimen comprised CD8+ T cells from peripheral blood mononuclear cells, sampled in the first trimester of pregnancy. This sequence was found in a female donor in good health, enrolled as a control in a pregnancy study. The V gene is TRBV7-9, the J gene TRBJ1-1; 9 bases are shared with TRBD1. The CDR3, as DNA: TGTGCCAGCAGCTCAAAACAAAACACAGGGGGCACCACTGAAGCTTTCTTT. Translated, it gives CASSSKQNTGGTTEAFF.